This T cell receptor beta chain was recorded in a study of cytomegalovirus exposure and HLA in healthy donors. It was with 60 Vbeta and 13 Jbeta primers that the PCR ran. Profiling relied on immunoSEQ multiplex PCR, and the TCRdb table lists in-frame clones only, not all of them. The sample carries approximately 160,000 clones, 76% recorded once. The V and J ends lost 1 base and 2 bases, in that order; junction bases with no gene match: 0. The CDR3 spans 16 residues. Germline V gene sequence: CDR1 KGHSH, CDR2 LQKENI. The TCR comes from a female donor in good health and CMV-seronegative. The chain joins TRBV18 to TRBJ2-5, with 14 bases identical to TRBD2. Material: PBMCs. CDR3 amino acids: CASSPRLAGGQETQYF. The CDR3 DNA sequence: TGTGCCAGCTCACCACGACTAGCGGGGGGGCAAGAGACCCAGTACTTC.